This TCR beta chain stems from a study of cytomegalovirus exposure and HLA in healthy donors. This clone appeared a single time. The antigen is undetermined. The PCR used 60 Vbeta and 13 Jbeta primers. Using immunoSEQ multiplex PCR, the repertoire was profiled, and TCRdb retains in-frame clones only, with some absent. The data contain about 170,000 clones, roughly 85% of them singletons. The CDR3 spans 12 residues. V was cut by 10 bases and J by 7 bases, with 14 bases left in between. Germline CDR1 is LNHDA and CDR2 is SQIVND (reference sequence). Study-wide results and caveats: By HLA locus, TCR association rates varied in a later analysis, with DRB1 showing the most and HLA-C the fewest.

Source material: PBMCs. This receptor was obtained from a male donor in good health and CMV-seronegative. The chain recombines TRBV19 with TRBJ2-1; D is possibly TRBD1 (6 bases). The CDR3 nucleotides are TGTGCCACTAAACGACAGGAGAATGAGCAGTTCTTC. Residues: CATKRQENEQFF.